Given below is one TCR beta chain in context. The source of the sample is a study of CD8 T cells in Susac syndrome. Random hexamers were used to reverse transcribe 0.5 to 1 ug of RNA. The immunoSEQ assay covered 54 Vbeta and 13 Jbeta segments for CDR3. Using its own MiXCR run on the immunoSEQ multiplex PCR reads, TCRdb lists one record per CDR3 protein. This table holds some 450,000 distinct CDR3 sequences, 75% to 90% found once. V was shortened by 3 bases and J by 2 bases, with 17 bases between the two germline ends. Germline V gene sequence: CDR1 SEHNR, CDR2 FQNEAQ (reference sequence). The CDR3 is made up of 16 amino acids. High-throughput TCR beta sequencing covered peripheral CD8+ and CD4+ T cells. TEMRA cells were FACS-enriched and CD8+ and CD4+ T cells negatively isolated.

This chain connects TRBV7-9 to TRBJ2-7, with TRBD1 as a possible D gene (7 bases). The origin of this receptor is a human donor with multiple sclerosis. The sample taken for sequencing was CD8+ T cells from PBMCs. CDR3 sequence (DNA): TGTGCCAGCAGCTTCCCCACAGGGGACTCGACCTACGAGCAGTACTTC. Protein: CASSFPTGDSTYEQYF.